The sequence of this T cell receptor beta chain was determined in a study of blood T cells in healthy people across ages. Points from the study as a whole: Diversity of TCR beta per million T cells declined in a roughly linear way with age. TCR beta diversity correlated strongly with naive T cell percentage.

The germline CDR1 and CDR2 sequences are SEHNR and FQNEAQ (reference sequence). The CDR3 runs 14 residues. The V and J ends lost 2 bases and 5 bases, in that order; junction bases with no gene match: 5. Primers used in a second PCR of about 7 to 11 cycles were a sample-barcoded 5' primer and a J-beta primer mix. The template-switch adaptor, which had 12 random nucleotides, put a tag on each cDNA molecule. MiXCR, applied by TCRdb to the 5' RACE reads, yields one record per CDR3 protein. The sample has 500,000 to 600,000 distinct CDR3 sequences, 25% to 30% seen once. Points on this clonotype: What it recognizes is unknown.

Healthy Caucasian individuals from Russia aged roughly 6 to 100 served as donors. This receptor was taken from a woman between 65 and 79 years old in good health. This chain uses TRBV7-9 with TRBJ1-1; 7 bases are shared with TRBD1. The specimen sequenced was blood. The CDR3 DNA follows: TGTGCCAGCAGCTTAAGTACAGGGGAAACTGAAGCTTTCTTT. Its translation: CASSLSTGETEAFF. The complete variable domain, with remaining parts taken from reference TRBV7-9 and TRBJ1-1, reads DTGVSQNPRHKITKRGQNVTFRCDPISEHNRLYWYRQTLGQGPEFLTYFQNEAQLEKSRLLSDRFSAERPKGSFSTLEIQRTEQGDSAMYLCASSLSTGETEAFFGQGTRLTVV.